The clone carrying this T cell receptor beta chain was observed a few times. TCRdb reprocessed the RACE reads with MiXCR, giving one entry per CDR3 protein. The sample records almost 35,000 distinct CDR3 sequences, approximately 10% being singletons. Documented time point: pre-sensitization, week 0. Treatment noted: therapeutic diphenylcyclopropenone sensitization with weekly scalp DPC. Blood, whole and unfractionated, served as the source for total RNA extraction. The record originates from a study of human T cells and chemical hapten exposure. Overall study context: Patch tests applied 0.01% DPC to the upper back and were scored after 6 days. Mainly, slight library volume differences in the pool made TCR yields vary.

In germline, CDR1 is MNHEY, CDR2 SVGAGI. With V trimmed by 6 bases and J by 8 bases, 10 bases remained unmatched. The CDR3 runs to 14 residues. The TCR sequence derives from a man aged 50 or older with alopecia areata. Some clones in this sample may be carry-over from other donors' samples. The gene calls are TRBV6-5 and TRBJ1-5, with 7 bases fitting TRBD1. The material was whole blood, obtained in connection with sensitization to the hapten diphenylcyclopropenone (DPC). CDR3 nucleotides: TGTGCCAGCAGGAACAGGGGCTCCTTCGAGCCCCAGCATTTT. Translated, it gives CASRNRGSFEPQHF.